The 9 T cell receptor beta chains in this list originate from one sample, sequenced in a study of response to subunit inactivated influenza vaccine. TCRdb called the RT-PCR reads again in MiXCR, with one record for every CDR3 protein. The repertoire consists of about 530,000 distinct CDR3 sequences, with approximately 12% occurring once and the leading ten covering 10% to 13%. Sample: PBMCs from blood, taken on the day of vaccination. The receptors originated from a man between 50 and 59 years old who received an inactivated influenza vaccine.

Ten or more counts support this clonotype. The chain joins TRBV5-6 to TRBJ1-5; D is perhaps TRBD1 (5 bases). The CDR3 runs 15 residues. Germline V lookup: CDR1 SGHDT, CDR2 YYEEEE. The V end lost 4 bases, the J end lost 7 bases, and 18 bases lay between the germline ends. CDR3 sequence (DNA): TGTGCCAGCAGCCAAACTTTGGGGCTTCGGCAGCCCCAGCATTTT. Translation: CASSQTLGLRQPQHF.

This clonotype was counted between two and nine times. The V gene is TRBV12-3 or TRBV12-4, the J gene TRBJ2-7; maybe TRBD1 (6 bases). Trimming shortened V by 3 bases and J by 2 bases, and 11 bases separated the two germline ends. The CDR3 loop spans 14 amino acids. The CDR3 nucleotides are TGTGCCAGCAGTTTTTGGGACAAGGCCTACGAGCAGTACTTC. Its translation is CASSFWDKAYEQYF.

V and J are TRBV6-5 and TRBJ2-5; D gene unclear. Germline V gene sequence: CDR1 MNHEY, CDR2 SVGAGI. V gave up 0 bases and J gave up 2 bases, with 7 bases separating them. CDR3 length: 14 amino acids. The CDR3 DNA sequence: TGTGCCAGCAGTTACTCCCCCAAGCAAGAGACCCAGTACTTC. It is translated as CASSYSPKQETQYF.

The chain is built from TRBV5-5 and TRBJ2-2, with 16 bases fitting TRBD2. The CDR3 loop spans 17 amino acids. V lost 4 bases, J lost 7 bases, and 7 bases stayed unmatched. Germline CDR1 and CDR2: SGHKS and YYEKEE (reference sequence). This CDR3 is CASSPGLAGGRHGELFF. For the CDR3, the DNA is TGTGCCAGCAGCCCGGGACTAGCGGGGGGGCGTCACGGGGAGCTGTTTTTT.

This clonotype was counted a few times. The chain combines TRBV6-1 with TRBJ1-5; unclear D gene. The V gene lost 7 bases and the J gene lost 7 bases, with 14 bases spanning the gap. The germline CDR1 and CDR2 sequences are MNHNS and SASEGT. The CDR3 contains 13 residues. CDR3 sequence: CASTTREGQPQHF. The CDR3 region has the DNA TGTGCCAGCACCACCCGGGAGGGACAGCCCCAGCATTTT.

This clonotype was counted a few times. V gene TRBV12-3 or TRBV12-4 combines with J gene TRBJ2-7; 8 bases map to TRBD2. CDR3 length: 14 amino acids. Trimming cost V 6 bases and J 2 bases; bases outside gene matches: 6. CDR3 in amino acids: CASSRGGNPYEQYF. In DNA form, the CDR3 reads TGTGCCAGCAGCCGCGGGGGGAACCCCTACGAGCAGTACTTC.

This clonotype was counted between two and nine times. The chain is built from TRBV6-2 or TRBV6-3 and TRBJ2-7; D is uncertain. Looked up from germline, CDR1 is MNHEY and CDR2 is SVGEGT. This CDR3 has 12 amino acids. Trimming left V 6 bases short and J 6 bases short, with 12 bases between. CDR3 DNA: TGTGCCAGCAGCCCAACCTCTATCGAGCAGTACTTC. Translation: CASSPTSIEQYF.

This clonotype was observed a few times. V gene TRBV29-1 combines with J gene TRBJ2-1; TRBD2 matches at 8 bases. The germline V gene encodes CDR1 SQVTM and CDR2 ANQGSEA. Trimming at V came to 0 bases and at J to 1 base, leaving 14 bases not matched to a gene. The CDR3 is 19 residues long. The CDR3 spells CSVEEWRLAGDISYNEQFF. For the CDR3, the DNA is TGCAGCGTTGAAGAATGGAGGCTAGCGGGCGATATTTCCTACAATGAGCAGTTCTTC.

This clonotype was seen only a few times. CDR3 in DNA: TGTGCCACCAGTGTCGGCAGTGGGGGTTACCACGCAACAGATACGCAGTATTTT. It encodes CATSVGSGGYHATDTQYF. The chain is built from TRBV24-1 and TRBJ2-3; D is tentatively TRBD1 or TRBD2 (5 bases each). Trimming cost V 5 bases and J 3 bases, with 23 bases left between them. CDR1 and CDR2 from the germline V gene are KGHDR and SFDVKD. The CDR3 contains 18 residues.